This TCR beta chain was obtained from a study of cytomegalovirus exposure and HLA in healthy donors. It was with 60 Vbeta and 13 Jbeta primers that the PCR ran. TCRdb's table, derived via immunoSEQ multiplex PCR, lists solely in-frame clones and lacks some. The table records about 160,000 clones, roughly 77% of them present only once. General study findings and limits: One cluster of highly shared sequence variants probably arose as a sequencing artifact.

Concerning this clone itself: Its antigen is still unknown.

This CDR3 is 16 amino acids long. Input material: PBMCs. The rearrangement links TRBV21-1 to TRBJ2-3; the table's D call TRBD1 went unverified against the DNA. TRBV21-1 is reported as a pseudogene. The sequence was collected from a human donor in good health. In nucleotides, the CDR3 is TGTGCCAGCAGCAAGAAACACAGGGGGCGCACAGATACGCAGTATTTT. Translated, it gives CASSKKHRGRTDTQYF.